This is a list of T cell receptor beta chains from one sample in a study of cytomegalovirus exposure and HLA in healthy donors. Clones were read by immunoSEQ multiplex PCR, and TCRdb kept only the in-frame ones, dropping some. The table has around 100,000 clones, roughly three quarters seen once. Sequencing used PBMCs. Source of these receptors: a woman aged 45-65 years in good health and CMV-seropositive. Each CDR3 is given with its conserved first and last residue. A row's size may be missing; if present it is once, few, many or a size class.

CDR3 | J | size | V
CASSLKQGQSGTEAFF | TRBJ1-1 | - | TRBV5-1
CASSLIGDVREGKRGEQYF | TRBJ2-7 | once | TRBV7-9
CASSLAGTGGNEQFF | TRBJ2-1 | - | TRBV5-1
CASSLDPVFYGYTF | TRBJ1-2 | - | TRBV7-8
CASGLWGGTDTQYF | TRBJ2-3 | - | TRBV12-5
CASAPGQGGNTIYF | TRBJ1-3 | few | TRBV9
CAISWTGGTDTQYF | TRBJ2-3 | once | TRBV10-3
CASSITGIQETQYF | TRBJ2-5 | - | TRBV7-7
CASSGTGGAGEAFF | TRBJ1-1 | - | TRBV9
CASSPPWENEQYF | TRBJ2-7 | - | TRBV7-9
CATSIYGDSVDEQYF | TRBJ2-7 | - | TRBV15
CASSVRDRGSGANVLTF | TRBJ2-6 | - | TRBV9
CASSPLGLDGEQYF | TRBJ2-7 | - | TRBV5-6
CASTQSGISGNTIYF | TRBJ1-3 | once | TRBV5-6
CASSSGTVTEAFF | TRBJ1-1 | once | TRBV5-4
CASSEWASGYNEQFF | TRBJ2-1 | - | TRBV2
CASSQETGDPTGELFF | TRBJ2-2 | - | TRBV4-2